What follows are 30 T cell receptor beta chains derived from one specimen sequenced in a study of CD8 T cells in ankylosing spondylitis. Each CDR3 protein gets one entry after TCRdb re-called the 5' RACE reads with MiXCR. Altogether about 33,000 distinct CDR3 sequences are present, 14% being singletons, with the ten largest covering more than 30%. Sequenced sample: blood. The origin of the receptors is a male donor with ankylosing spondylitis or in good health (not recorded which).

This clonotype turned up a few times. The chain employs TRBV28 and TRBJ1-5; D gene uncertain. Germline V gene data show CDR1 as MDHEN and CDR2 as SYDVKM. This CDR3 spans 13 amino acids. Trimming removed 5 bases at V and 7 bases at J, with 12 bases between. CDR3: CASSMTFLQPQHF. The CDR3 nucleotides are TGTGCCAGCAGTATGACCTTCCTCCAGCCCCAGCATTTT.

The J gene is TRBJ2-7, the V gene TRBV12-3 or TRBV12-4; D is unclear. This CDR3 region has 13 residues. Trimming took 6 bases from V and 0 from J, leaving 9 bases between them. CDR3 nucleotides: TGTGCCAGCAGACCCGCAGACTCCTACGAGCAGTACTTC. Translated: CASRPADSYEQYF.

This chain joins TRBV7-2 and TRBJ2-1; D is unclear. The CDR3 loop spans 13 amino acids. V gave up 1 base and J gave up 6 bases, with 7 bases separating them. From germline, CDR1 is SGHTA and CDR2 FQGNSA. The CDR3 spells CASSLEIANEQFF. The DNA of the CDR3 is TGTGCCAGCAGCTTAGAGATTGCCAATGAGCAGTTCTTC.

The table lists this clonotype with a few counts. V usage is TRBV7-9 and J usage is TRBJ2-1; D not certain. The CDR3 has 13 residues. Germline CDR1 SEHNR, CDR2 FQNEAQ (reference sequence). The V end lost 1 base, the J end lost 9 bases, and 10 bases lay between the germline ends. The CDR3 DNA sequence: TGTGCCAGCAGCTTAGGGCCCGGCAGTGAGCAGTTCTTC. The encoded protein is CASSLGPGSEQFF.

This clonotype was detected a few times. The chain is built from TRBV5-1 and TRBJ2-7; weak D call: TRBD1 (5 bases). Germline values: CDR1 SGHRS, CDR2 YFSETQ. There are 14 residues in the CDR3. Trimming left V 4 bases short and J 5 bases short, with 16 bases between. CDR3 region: CASSRWGDGDEQYF. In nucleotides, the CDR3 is TGCGCCAGCAGCAGATGGGGCGACGGAGACGAGCAGTACTTC.

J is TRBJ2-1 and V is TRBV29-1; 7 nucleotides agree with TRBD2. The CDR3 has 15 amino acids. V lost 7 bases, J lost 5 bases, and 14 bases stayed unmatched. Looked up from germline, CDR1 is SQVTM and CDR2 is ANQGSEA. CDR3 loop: CSDKRSGGVHNEQFF. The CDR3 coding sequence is TGCAGCGACAAAAGGTCTGGGGGGGTTCACAATGAGCAGTTCTTC.

The CDR3 here is CSVPNGAGSIQYF. CDR3 nucleotide sequence: TGCAGCGTTCCCAATGGGGCAGGGAGCATTCAGTACTTC. The gene calls are TRBV29-1 and TRBJ2-4; TRBD1 or TRBD2 may be the D gene (5 bases each). This CDR3 is 13 amino acids long. Germline CDR1 reads SQVTM; CDR2 reads ANQGSEA. Trimming stripped 5 bases from V and 9 bases from J, with 17 bases between.

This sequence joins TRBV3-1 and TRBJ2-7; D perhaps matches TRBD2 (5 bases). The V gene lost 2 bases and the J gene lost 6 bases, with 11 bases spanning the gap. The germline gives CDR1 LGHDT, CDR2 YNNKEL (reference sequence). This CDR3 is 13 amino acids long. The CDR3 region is CASSQSSAAEQYF. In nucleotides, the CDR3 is TGTGCCAGCAGCCAAAGTAGCGCGGCCGAGCAGTACTTC.

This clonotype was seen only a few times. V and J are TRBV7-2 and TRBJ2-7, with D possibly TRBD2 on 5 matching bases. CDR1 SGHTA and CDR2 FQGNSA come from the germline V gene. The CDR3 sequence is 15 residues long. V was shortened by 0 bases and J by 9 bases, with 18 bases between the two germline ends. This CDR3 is CASSLAHDWRYGQYF. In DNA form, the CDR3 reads TGTGCCAGCAGCTTAGCGCATGATTGGAGGTATGGGCAGTACTTC.

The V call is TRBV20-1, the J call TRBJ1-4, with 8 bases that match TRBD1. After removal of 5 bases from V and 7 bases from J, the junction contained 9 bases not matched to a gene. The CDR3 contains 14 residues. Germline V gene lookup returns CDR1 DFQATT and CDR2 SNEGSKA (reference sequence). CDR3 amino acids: CSAGQGAMAEKLFF. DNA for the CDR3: TGCAGTGCTGGTCAGGGGGCCATGGCTGAAAAACTGTTTTTT.

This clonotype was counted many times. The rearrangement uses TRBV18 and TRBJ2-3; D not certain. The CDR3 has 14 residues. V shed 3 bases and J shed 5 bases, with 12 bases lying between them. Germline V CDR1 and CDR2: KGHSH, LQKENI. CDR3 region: CASSPRRVEDTQYF. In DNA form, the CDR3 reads TGTGCCAGCTCACCGAGACGGGTCGAAGATACGCAGTATTTT.

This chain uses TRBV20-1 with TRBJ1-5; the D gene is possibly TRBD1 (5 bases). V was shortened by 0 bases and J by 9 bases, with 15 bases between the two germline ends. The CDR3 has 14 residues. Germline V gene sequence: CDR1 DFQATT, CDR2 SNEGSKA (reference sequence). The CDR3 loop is CSARDLGGQGPQHF. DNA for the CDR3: TGCAGTGCTAGAGATCTTGGAGGACAAGGGCCCCAGCATTTT.

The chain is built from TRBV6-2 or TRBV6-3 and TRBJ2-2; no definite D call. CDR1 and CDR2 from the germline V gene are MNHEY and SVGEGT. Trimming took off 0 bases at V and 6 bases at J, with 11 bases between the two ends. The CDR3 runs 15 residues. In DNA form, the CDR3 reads TGTGCCAGCAGTTACTCAAGGACGAGCCCCGGGGAGCTGTTTTTT. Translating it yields CASSYSRTSPGELFF.

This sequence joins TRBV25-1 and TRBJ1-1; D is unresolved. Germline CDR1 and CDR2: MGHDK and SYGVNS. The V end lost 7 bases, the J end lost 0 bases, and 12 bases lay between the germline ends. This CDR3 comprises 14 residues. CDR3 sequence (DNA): TGTGCCAGCATGGGAAGCAGCTTGAACACTGAAGCTTTCTTT. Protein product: CASMGSSLNTEAFF.

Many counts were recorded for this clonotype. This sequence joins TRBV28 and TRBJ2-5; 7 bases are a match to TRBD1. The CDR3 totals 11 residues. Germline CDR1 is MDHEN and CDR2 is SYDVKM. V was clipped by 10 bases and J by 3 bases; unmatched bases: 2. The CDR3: CATDREETQYF. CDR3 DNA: TGTGCCACAGACAGGGAAGAGACCCAGTACTTC.

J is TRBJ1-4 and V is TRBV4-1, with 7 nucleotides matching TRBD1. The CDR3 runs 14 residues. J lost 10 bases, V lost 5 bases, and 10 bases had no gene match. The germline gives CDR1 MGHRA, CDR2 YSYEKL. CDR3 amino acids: CASSKPGQSPKLFF. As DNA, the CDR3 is TGCGCCAGCAGCAAACCGGGACAGTCTCCAAAACTGTTTTTT.

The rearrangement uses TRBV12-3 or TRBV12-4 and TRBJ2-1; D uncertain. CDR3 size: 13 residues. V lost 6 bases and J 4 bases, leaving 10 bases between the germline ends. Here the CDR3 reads CASSPTVYNEQFF. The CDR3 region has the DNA TGTGCCAGCAGCCCTACAGTATACAATGAGCAGTTCTTC.

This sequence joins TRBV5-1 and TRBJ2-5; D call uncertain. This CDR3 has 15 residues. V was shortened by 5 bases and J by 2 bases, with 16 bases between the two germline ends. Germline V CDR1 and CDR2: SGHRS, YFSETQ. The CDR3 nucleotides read TGCGCCAGCAGAACCGGCAGCGCAATACAAGAGACCCAGTACTTC. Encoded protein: CASRTGSAIQETQYF.

The CDR3 reads CASSLAGQKQETQYF. The CDR3 DNA is TGTGCCAGCAGCTTAGCGGGACAGAAGCAAGAGACCCAGTACTTC. This rearrangement joins TRBV7-2 to TRBJ2-5; TRBD1 matches 7 bases. The germline gives CDR1 SGHTA, CDR2 FQGNSA. The CDR3 is 15 amino acids. V lost 0 bases to trimming and J lost 2 bases; unmatched junction nucleotides: 3.

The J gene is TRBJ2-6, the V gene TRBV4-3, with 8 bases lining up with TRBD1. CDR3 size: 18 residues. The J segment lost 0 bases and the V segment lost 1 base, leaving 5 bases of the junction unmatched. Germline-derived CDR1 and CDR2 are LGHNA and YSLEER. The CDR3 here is CASSQAGQGPSGANVLTF. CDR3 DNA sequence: TGCGCCAGCAGCCAAGCCGGACAGGGTCCCTCTGGGGCCAACGTCCTGACTTTC.

The CDR3 nucleotides read TGTGCCAGCAGCTTGGGCAGGGAGGCAGAGACCCAGTACTTC. Its protein product is CASSLGREAETQYF. The J gene is TRBJ2-5, the V gene TRBV7-2; tentative D call: TRBD2 (6 bases). The germline V gene encodes CDR1 SGHTA and CDR2 FQGNSA. Trimming cost V 3 bases and J 4 bases, with 12 bases left between them. This CDR3 has 14 amino acids. Full variable domain (missing parts from reference TRBV7-2 and TRBJ2-5): GAGVSQSPSNKVTEKGKDVELRCDPISGHTALYWYRQSLGQGLEFLIYFQGNSAPDKSGLPSDRFSAERTGGSVSTLTIQRTQQEDSAVYLCASSLGREAETQYFGPGTRLLVL.

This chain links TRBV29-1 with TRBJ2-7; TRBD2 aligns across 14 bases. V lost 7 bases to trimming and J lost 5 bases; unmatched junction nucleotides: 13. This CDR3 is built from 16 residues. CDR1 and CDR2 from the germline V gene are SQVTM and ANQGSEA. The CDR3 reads CSAEGTSGRAIHEQYF. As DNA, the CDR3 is TGCAGCGCGGAGGGGACTAGCGGGAGAGCTATCCACGAGCAGTACTTC.

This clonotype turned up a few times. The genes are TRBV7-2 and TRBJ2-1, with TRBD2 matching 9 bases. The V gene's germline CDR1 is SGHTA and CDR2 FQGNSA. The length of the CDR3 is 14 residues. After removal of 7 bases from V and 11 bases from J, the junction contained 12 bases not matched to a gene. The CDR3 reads CASTKTREGRKQFF. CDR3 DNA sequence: TGTGCCAGCACCAAAACGCGGGAGGGCCGGAAGCAGTTCTTC.

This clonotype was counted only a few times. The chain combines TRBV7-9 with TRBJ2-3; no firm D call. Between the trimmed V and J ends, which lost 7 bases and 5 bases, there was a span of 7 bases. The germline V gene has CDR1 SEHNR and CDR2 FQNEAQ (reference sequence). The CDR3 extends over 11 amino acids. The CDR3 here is CASKEVDTQYF. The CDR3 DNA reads TGTGCCAGCAAAGAAGTAGATACGCAGTATTTT.

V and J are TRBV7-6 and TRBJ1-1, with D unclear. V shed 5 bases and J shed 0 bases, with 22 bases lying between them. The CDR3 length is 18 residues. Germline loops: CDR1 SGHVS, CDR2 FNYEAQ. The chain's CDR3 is CASSPRQRFSGMNTEAFF. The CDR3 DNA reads TGTGCCAGCAGCCCCAGGCAGCGGTTCTCGGGAATGAACACTGAAGCTTTCTTT. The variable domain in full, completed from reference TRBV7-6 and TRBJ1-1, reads GAGVSQSPRYKVTKRGQDVALRCDPISGHVSLYWYRQALGQGPEFLTYFNYEAQQDKSGLPNDRFSAERPEGSISTLTIQRTEQRDSAMYRCASSPRQRFSGMNTEAFFGQGTRLTVV.

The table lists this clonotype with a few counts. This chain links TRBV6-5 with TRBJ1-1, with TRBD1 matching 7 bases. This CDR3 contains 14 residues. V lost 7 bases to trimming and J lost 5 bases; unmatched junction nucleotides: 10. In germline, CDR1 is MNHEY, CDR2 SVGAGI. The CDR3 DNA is TGTGCCAGCAACGTCGGGACAGAAGATACTGAAGCTTTCTTT. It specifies CASNVGTEDTEAFF.

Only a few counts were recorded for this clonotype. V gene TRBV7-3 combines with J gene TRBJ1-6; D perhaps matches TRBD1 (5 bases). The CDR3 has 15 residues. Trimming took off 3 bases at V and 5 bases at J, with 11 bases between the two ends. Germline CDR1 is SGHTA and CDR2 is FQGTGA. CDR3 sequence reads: CASSFRQGNNSPLHF. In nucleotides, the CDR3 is TGTGCCAGCAGCTTTCGGCAGGGAAATAATTCACCCCTCCACTTT.

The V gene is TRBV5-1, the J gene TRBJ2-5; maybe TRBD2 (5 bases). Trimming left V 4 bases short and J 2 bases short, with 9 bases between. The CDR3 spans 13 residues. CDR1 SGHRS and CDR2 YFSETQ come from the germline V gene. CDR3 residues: CASSPGSQETQYF. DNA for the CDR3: TGCGCCAGCAGCCCGGGATCACAAGAGACCCAGTACTTC.

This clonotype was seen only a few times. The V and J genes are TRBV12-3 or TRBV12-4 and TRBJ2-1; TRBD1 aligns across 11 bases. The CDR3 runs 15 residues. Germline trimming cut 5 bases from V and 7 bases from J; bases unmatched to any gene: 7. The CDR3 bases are TGTGCCAGCAGTCCCGGACAGGGGGCGAGGAATGAGCAGTTCTTC. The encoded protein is CASSPGQGARNEQFF.

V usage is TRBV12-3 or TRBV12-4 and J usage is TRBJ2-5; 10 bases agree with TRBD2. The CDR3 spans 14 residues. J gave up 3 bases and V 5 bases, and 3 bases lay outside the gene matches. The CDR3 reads CASSLGLAEETQYF. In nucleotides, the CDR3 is TGTGCCAGCAGTCTCGGACTAGCGGAAGAGACCCAGTACTTC.